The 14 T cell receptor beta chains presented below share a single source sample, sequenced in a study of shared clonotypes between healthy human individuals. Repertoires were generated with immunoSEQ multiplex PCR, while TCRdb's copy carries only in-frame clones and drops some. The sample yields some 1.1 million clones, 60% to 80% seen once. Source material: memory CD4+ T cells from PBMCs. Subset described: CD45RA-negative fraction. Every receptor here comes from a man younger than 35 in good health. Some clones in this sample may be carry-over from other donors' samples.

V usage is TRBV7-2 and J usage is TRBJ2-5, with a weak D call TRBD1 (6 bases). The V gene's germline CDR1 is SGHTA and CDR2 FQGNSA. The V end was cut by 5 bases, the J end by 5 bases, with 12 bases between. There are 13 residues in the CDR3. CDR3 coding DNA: TGTGCCAGCAGCAAACGACAGGCGGAGACCCAGTACTTC. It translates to CASSKRQAETQYF.

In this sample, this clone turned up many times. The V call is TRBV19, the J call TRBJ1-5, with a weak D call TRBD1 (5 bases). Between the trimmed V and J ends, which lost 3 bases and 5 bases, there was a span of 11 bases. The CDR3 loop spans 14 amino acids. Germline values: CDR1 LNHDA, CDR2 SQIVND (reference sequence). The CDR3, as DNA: TGTGCCAGTAGTATGGTCGGGGGTTATCAGCCCCAGCATTTT. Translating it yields CASSMVGGYQPQHF.

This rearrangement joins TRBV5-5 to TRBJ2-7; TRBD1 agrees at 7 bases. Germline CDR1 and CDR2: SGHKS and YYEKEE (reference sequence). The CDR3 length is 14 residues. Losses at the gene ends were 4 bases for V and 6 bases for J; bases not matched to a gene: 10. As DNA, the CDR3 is TGTGCCAGCAGCGTCTCCGGGACAGCCTCCGAGCAGTACTTC. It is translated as CASSVSGTASEQYF.

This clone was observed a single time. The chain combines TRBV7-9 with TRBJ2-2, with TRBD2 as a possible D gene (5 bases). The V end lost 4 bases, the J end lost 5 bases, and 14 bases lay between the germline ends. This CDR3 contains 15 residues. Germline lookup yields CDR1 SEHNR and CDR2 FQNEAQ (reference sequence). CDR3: CASSSDFGVTGELFF. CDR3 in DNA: TGTGCCAGCAGCTCGGACTTCGGGGTTACCGGGGAGCTGTTTTTT.

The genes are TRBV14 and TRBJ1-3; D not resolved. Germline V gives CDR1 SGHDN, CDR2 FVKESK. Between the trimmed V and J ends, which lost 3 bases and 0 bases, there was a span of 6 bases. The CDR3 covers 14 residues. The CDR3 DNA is TGTGCCAGCAGCCAGATGACCTCTGGAAACACCATATATTTT. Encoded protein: CASSQMTSGNTIYF.

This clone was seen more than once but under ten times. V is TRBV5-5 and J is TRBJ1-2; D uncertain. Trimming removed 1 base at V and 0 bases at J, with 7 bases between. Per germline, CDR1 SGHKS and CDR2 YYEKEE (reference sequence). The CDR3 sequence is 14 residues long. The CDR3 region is CASSLPGSNYGYTF. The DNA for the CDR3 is TGTGCCAGCAGCTTGCCAGGATCTAACTATGGCTACACCTTC.

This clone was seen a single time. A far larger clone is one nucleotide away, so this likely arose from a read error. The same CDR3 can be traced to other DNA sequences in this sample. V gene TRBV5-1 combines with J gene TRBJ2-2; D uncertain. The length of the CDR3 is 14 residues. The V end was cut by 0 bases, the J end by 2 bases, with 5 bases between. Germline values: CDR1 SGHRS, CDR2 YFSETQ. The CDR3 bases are TGCGCCAGCAGCTTGGGGGCAAACACCGGGGAGCTGTTTTTT. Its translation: CASSLGANTGELFF.

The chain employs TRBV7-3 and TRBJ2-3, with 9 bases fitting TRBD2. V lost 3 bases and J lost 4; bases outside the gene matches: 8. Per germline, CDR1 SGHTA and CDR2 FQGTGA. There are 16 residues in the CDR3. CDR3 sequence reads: CASSFGVAGAADTQYF. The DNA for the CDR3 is TGTGCCAGCAGCTTTGGGGTAGCGGGAGCGGCAGATACGCAGTATTTT.

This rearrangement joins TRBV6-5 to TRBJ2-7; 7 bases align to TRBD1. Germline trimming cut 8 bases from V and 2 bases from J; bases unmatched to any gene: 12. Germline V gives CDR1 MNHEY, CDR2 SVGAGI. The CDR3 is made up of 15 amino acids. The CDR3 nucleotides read TGTGCCAGCCGACTCACACAGGGGACGACCTACGAGCAGTACTTC. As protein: CASRLTQGTTYEQYF.

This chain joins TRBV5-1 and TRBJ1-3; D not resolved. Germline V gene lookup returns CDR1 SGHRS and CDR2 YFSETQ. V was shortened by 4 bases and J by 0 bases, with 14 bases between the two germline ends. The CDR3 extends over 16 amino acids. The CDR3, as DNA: TGCGCCAGCAGCCCTCCCATGGGCGTCTCTGGAAACACCATATATTTT. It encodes CASSPPMGVSGNTIYF.

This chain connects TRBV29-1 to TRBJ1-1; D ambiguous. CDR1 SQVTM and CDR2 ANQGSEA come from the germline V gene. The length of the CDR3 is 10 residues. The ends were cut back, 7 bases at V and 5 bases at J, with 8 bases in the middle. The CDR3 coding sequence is TGCAGCGGGGCTAAAACTGAAGCTTTCTTT. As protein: CSGAKTEAFF.

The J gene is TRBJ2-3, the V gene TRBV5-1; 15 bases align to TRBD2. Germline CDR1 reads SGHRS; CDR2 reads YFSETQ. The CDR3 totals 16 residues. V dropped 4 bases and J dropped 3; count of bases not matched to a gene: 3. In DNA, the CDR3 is TGCGCCAGCAGCGTGGGACTAGCGGGAGGAACAGATACGCAGTATTTT. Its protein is CASSVGLAGGTDTQYF.

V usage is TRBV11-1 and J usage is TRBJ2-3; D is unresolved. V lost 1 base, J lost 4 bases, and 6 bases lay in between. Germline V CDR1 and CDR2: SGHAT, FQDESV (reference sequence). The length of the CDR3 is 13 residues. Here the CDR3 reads CASSLEGPDTQYF. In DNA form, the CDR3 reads TGTGCCAGCAGCTTAGAAGGGCCAGATACGCAGTATTTT.

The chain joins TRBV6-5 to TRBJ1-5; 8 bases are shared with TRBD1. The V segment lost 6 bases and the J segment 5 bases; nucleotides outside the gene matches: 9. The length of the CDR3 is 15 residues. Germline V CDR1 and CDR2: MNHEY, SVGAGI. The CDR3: CASRYNRGVHQPQHF. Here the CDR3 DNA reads TGTGCCAGCAGGTACAACAGGGGGGTTCATCAGCCCCAGCATTTT.